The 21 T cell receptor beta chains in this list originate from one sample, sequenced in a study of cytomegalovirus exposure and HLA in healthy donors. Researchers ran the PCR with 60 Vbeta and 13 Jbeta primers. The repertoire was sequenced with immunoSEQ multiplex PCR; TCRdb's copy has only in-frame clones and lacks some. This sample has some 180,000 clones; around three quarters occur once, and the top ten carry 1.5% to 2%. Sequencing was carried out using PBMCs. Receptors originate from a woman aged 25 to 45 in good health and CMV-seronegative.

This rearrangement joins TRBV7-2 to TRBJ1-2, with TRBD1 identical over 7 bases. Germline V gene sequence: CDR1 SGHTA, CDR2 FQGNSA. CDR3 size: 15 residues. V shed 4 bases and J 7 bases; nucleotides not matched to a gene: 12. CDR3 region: CASSYFGQESTGYTF. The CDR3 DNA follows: TGTGCCAGCAGCTACTTTGGACAGGAATCCACTGGCTACACCTTC.

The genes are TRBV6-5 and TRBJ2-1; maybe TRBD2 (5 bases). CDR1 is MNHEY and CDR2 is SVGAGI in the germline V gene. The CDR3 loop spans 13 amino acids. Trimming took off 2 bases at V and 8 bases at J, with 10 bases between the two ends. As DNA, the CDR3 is TGTGCCAGCAGTTACCGGGGTGCGGATGAGCAGTTCTTC. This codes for CASSYRGADEQFF.

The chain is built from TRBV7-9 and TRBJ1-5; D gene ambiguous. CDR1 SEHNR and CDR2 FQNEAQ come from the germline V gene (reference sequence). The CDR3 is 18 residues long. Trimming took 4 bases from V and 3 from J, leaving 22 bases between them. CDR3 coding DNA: TGTGCCAGCAGCTCATTTCCCGTGTATGGTCGGTTCAATCAGCCCCAGCATTTT. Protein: CASSSFPVYGRFNQPQHF. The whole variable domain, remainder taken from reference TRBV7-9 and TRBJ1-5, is DTGVSQNPRHKITKRGQNVTFRCDPISEHNRLYWYRQTLGQGPEFLTYFQNEAQLEKSRLLSDRFSAERPKGSFSTLEIQRTEQGDSAMYLCASSSFPVYGRFNQPQHFGDGTRLSIL.

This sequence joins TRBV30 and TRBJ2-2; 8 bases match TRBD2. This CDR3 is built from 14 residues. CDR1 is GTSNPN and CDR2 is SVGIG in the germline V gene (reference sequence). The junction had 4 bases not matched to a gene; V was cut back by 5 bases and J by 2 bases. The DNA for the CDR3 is TGTGCCTGGGGCGGGGGGCACAACACCGGGGAGCTGTTTTTT. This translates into CAWGGGHNTGELFF.

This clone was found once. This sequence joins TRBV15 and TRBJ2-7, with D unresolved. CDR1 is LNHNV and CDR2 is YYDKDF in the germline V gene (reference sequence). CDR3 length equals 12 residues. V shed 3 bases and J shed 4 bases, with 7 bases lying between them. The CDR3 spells CATSRRGYEQYF. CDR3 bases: TGTGCCACCAGCAGGAGAGGTTACGAGCAGTACTTC.

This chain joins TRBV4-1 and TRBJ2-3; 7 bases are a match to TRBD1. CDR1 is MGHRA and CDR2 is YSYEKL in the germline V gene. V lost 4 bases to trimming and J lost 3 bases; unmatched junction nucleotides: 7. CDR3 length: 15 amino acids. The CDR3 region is CASSLRQGLTDTQYF. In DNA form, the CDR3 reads TGCGCCAGCAGCCTTCGACAGGGATTAACAGATACGCAGTATTTT.

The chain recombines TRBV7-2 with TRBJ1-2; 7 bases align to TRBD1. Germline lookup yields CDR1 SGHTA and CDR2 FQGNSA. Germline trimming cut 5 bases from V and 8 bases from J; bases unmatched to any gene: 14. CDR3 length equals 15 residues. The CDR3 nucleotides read TGTGCCAGCAGCACTAGACAGGGTGAGGGGTTAGGCTACACCTTC. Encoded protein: CASSTRQGEGLGYTF.

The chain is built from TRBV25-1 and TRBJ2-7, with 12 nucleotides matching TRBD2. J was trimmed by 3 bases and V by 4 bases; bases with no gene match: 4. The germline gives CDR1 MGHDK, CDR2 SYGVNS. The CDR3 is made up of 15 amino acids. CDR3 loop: CASSGTSGANYEQYF. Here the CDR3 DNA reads TGTGCCAGCAGTGGGACTAGCGGGGCGAACTACGAGCAGTACTTC.

In nucleotides, the CDR3 is TGTGCCAGTAGTATAGTGGCAGGGTCCTACGAGCAGTACTTC. It encodes CASSIVAGSYEQYF. The chain recombines TRBV19 with TRBJ2-7, with D perhaps matching TRBD1 (5 bases). V was trimmed by 1 base and J by 1 base, leaving 8 bases between them. Looked up from germline, CDR1 is LNHDA and CDR2 is SQIVND (reference sequence). This CDR3 has 14 amino acids. Looking up the rest from reference TRBV19 and TRBJ2-7 gives the full variable domain: DGGITQSPKYLFRKEGQNVTLSCEQNLNHDAMYWYRQDPGQGLRLIYYSQIVNDFQKGDIAEGYSVSREKKESFPLTVTSAQKNPTAFYLCASSIVAGSYEQYFGPGTRLTVT.

This CDR3 is CASSMRGGGGTDTQYF. CDR3 DNA: TGTGCCAGCAGCATGCGGGGGGGTGGGGGAACAGATACGCAGTATTTT. The chain recombines TRBV5-4 with TRBJ2-3; TRBD2 matches at 9 bases. Germline CDR1 and CDR2: SGHNT and YYREEE (reference sequence). The CDR3 consists of 16 residues. V lost 4 bases, J lost 3 bases, and 9 bases stayed unmatched.

The CDR3 here is CASSYPGGLEAFF. CDR3 nucleotides: TGCGCCAGCAGCTACCCAGGGGGTCTTGAAGCTTTCTTT. The chain has TRBV5-1 and TRBJ1-1; TRBD1 aligns across 7 bases. CDR1 and CDR2 from the germline V gene are SGHRS and YFSETQ. The CDR3 consists of 13 residues. Trimming cost V 3 bases and J 7 bases; bases outside gene matches: 6.

This chain's CDR3 is CASSLYGGNQPQHF. The DNA for the CDR3 is TGTGCCAGCAGCTTGTACGGGGGCAATCAGCCCCAGCATTTT. The chain has TRBV5-6 and TRBJ1-5; D unresolved. This CDR3 is built from 14 residues. Germline lookup yields CDR1 SGHDT and CDR2 YYEEEE. Between the trimmed V and J ends, which lost 1 base and 2 bases, there was a span of 7 bases.

This CDR3 is CASSFELAGAPGSYEQYF. CDR3 coding DNA: TGTGCCAGCAGCTTCGAACTAGCGGGGGCGCCAGGCTCCTACGAGCAGTACTTC. The rearrangement uses TRBV11-2 and TRBJ2-7; 11 nucleotides agree with TRBD2. Germline V gene lookup returns CDR1 SGHAT and CDR2 FQNNGV. Trimming cost V 3 bases and J 0 bases; bases outside gene matches: 10. The CDR3 is made up of 18 amino acids.

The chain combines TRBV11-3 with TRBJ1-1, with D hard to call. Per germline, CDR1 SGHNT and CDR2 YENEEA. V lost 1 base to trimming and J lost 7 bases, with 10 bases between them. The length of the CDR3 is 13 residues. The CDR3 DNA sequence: TGTGCCAGCAGCTTAGTTAGGTCGGGTGAAGCTTTCTTT. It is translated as CASSLVRSGEAFF.

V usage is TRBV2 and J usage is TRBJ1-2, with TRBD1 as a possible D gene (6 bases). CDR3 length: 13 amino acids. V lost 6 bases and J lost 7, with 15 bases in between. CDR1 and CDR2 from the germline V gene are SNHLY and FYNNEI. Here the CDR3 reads CASRRGGNGGYTF. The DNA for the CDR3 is TGTGCCAGCAGGAGGGGGGGTAACGGTGGCTACACCTTC. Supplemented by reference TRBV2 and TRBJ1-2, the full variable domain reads EPEVTQTPSHQVTQMGQEVILRCVPISNHLYFYWYRQILGQKVEFLVSFYNNEISEKSEIFDDQFSVERPDGSNFTLKIRSTKLEDSAMYFCASRRGGNGGYTFGSGTRLTVV.

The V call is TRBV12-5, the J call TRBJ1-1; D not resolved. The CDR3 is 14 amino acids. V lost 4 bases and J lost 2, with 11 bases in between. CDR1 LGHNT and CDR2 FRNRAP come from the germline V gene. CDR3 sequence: CASGSAYSNTEAFF. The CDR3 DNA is TGTGCTAGTGGTTCCGCCTATTCCAACACTGAAGCTTTCTTT.

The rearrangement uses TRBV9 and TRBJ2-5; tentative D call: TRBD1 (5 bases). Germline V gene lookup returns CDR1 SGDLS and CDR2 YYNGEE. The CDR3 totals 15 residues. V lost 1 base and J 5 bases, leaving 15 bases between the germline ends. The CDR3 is CASSVSQGPGETQYF. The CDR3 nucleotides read TGTGCCAGCAGCGTATCTCAGGGTCCAGGGGAGACCCAGTACTTC.

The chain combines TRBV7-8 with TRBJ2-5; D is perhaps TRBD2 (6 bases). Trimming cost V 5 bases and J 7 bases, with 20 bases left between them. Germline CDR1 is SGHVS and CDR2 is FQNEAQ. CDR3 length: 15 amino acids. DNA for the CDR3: TGTGCCAGCAGCCCGGACTACAGGCGTCTGGGGACCCAGTACTTC. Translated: CASSPDYRRLGTQYF.

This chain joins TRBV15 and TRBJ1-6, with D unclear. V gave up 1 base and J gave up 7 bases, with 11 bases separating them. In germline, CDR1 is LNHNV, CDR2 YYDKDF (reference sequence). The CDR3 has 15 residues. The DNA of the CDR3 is TGTGCCACCAGCAGAGCACTAGGTATCAATTCACCCCTCCACTTT. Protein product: CATSRALGINSPLHF.

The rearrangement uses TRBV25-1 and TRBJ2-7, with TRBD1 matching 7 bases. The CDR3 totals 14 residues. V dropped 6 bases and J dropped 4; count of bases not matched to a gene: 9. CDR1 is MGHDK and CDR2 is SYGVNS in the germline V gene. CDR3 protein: CASRGVGTDYEQYF. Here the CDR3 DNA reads TGTGCCAGCAGGGGGGTTGGGACAGATTACGAGCAGTACTTC.

The CDR3 region has the DNA TGTGCCAGCAGCCAAGAATGGGGACTGACCGAGCCCTACGAGCAGTACTTC. Protein sequence: CASSQEWGLTEPYEQYF. The chain has TRBV14 and TRBJ2-7; D possibly corresponds to TRBD2 (6 bases). CDR3 length: 17 residues. The V gene lost 0 bases and the J gene lost 2 bases, with 17 bases spanning the gap. Looked up from germline, CDR1 is SGHDN and CDR2 is FVKESK.